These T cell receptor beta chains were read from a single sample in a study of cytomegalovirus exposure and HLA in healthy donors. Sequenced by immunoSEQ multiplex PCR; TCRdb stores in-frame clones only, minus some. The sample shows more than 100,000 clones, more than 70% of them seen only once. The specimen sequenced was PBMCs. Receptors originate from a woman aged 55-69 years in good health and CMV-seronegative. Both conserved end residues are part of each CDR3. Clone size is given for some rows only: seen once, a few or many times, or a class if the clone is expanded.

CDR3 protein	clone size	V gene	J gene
CASSPGAGEKLFF	-	TRBV18	TRBJ1-4
CASSEAQGLYSNQPQHF	-	TRBV6-1	TRBJ1-5
CASSVGGQPTDTQYF	-	TRBV9	TRBJ2-3
CASSEAGLVGKVSYEQYF	-	TRBV6-1	-
CSSSLENRVPGANVLTF	-	TRBV7-9	TRBJ2-6
CASRPGAGANTGELFF	-	TRBV19	TRBJ2-2
CASSPTRGLGETQYF	-	TRBV5-6	TRBJ2-5
CASSQGRTSGTEETQYF	-	TRBV4-1	TRBJ2-5
CASSRAGGSEAFF	-	TRBV27	TRBJ1-1
CATSRVMGTGRTGANVLTF	-	TRBV15	TRBJ2-6
CASSQTSGAAYEQYF	-	TRBV27	TRBJ2-7
CASSLALAGGTDTQYF	-	TRBV7-3	TRBJ2-3
CAISEGQGGTEAFF	-	TRBV10-3	TRBJ1-1
CASSVGFNQPQHF	-	TRBV4-2	TRBJ1-5
CASSFRHSINQPQHF	few	TRBV5-6	TRBJ1-5
CASSYPNPGSEQYF	-	TRBV6-5	TRBJ2-7
CAIKSQGGTEAFF	few	TRBV10-3	TRBJ1-1
CASSRGQGKTNEKLFF	-	TRBV5-6	TRBJ1-4
CASSFGLAGYANTGELFF	-	TRBV7-9	TRBJ2-2
CASSAPGQGIWGKNIQYF	-	TRBV6-1	TRBJ2-4
CASSYPRDEQYF	-	TRBV6-6	TRBJ2-7
CASRDRVVRFAGAKNIQYF	-	TRBV2	TRBJ2-4
CASSVAGTSGSGASTDTQYF	-	TRBV9	TRBJ2-3
CASSSGLAGVFWAKNIQYF	-	TRBV19	TRBJ2-4
CASSIAGVTDTQYF	-	TRBV10-2	TRBJ2-3
CASSLRDRELYEQYF	-	TRBV5-1	TRBJ2-7
CASRPKRSGRASTDTQYF	once	TRBV11-2	TRBJ2-3
CASTPGGDRVYGYTF	few	TRBV9	TRBJ1-2
CASDRGDMNTEAFF	-	TRBV6-1	TRBJ1-1
CASSPRGLSTGLGYTF	-	TRBV7-9	TRBJ1-2
CASSVSRGLYQPQHF	once	TRBV2	TRBJ1-5
CASSQGDRNEKLFF	-	TRBV4-1	TRBJ1-4
CASSFGRRGRYNEQFF	-	TRBV5-1	TRBJ2-1
CASRHDRAGANVLTF	few	TRBV6-6	TRBJ2-6
CASREQGAVYNEQFF	once	TRBV2	TRBJ2-1
CASSLTSDYEQYF	-	TRBV5-1	TRBJ2-7
CASRPPGGFGNTIYF	-	TRBV7-2	TRBJ1-3
CASSLVGAAGNTIYF	-	TRBV28	TRBJ1-3
CASSLAGQGASDTQYF	-	TRBV5-4	TRBJ2-3
CAWSQFERGTYGYTF	-	TRBV30	TRBJ1-2
CASSSTGLAGVKNIQYF	-	TRBV28	TRBJ2-4